This T cell receptor beta chain originates from a study of beta chain features in type 1 diabetes. Study in general: Taken together, all samples contributed some 100 million examined sorted cells. Study observations and caveats: Moderate but significant shortening of TCRB CDR3s was recorded in all four CD4+ subsets from Type 1 diabetes patients. Unsettled here was the matter of whether HLA type influences TCRB rearrangement. The naive, central memory and Treg TCRB repertoires of patients appeared to be more similar to one another than those of healthy donors.

Comment on this clone: The antigen remains undetermined.

The whole isolated RNA underwent reverse transcription, so sequencing captured expressed TCRB transcripts. The repertoire was sequenced with immunoSEQ multiplex PCR; TCRdb's copy has only in-frame clones and lacks some. The data show 250,000 to 350,000 clones, roughly 15% seen once. Via CD45RO/CCR7/CD25/CD127/CD95/CD27, cells of the CD4+ naive, central memory, regulatory and stem cell-like memory subsets were sorted. Germline V lookup: CDR1 MNHEY, CDR2 SMNVEV (reference sequence). The V segment lost 6 bases and the J segment 4 bases; nucleotides outside the gene matches: 6. The CDR3 spans 14 residues.

The sequenced material came from naive CD4+ T cells from blood. The sequence derives from a man aged 18 to 30 with type 1 diabetes. J is TRBJ2-5 and V is TRBV27, with 9 bases fitting TRBD2. CDR3 DNA sequence: TGTGCCAGCAGAGCGGGGGGCCCTCGAGAGACCCAGTACTTC. It translates to CASRAGGPRETQYF.